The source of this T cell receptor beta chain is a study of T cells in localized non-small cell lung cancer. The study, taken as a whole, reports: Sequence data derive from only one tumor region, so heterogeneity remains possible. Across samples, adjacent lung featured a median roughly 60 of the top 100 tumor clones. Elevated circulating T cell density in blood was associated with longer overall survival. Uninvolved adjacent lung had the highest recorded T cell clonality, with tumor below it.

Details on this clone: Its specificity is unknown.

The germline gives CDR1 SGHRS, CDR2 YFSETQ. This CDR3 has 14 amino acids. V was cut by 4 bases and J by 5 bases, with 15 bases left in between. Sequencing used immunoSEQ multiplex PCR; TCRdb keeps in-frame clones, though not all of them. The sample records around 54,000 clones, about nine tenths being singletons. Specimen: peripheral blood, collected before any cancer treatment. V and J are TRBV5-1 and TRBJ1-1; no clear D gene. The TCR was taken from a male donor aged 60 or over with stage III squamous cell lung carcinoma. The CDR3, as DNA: TGCGCCAGCAGCCTGTCGGCGTTGGGGACTGAAGCTTTCTTT. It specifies CASSLSALGTEAFF. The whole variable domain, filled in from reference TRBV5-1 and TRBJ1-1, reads KAGVTQTPRYLIKTRGQQVTLSCSPISGHRSVSWYQQTPGQGLQFLFEYFSETQRNKGNFPGRFSGRQFSNSRSEMNVSTLELGDSALYLCASSLSALGTEAFFGQGTRLTVV.